This T cell receptor beta chain was documented in a study of beta chain features in type 1 diabetes. Worth noting for this clone: What it binds is unknown. This sample also contains other DNA sequences that code for the same CDR3.

The whole isolated RNA underwent reverse transcription, so sequencing captured expressed TCRB transcripts. Clones were sequenced by immunoSEQ multiplex PCR, and TCRdb holds only the in-frame ones, with some missing. The sample holds hundreds of thousands of clones; over 13% are singletons and the top ten take 0.035% to 0.045%. Whole-study findings and limits: Among all four CD4+ subsets, Type 1 diabetes patients had TCRB CDR3s that were moderately but significantly shorter.

The V end was cut by 2 bases, the J end by 4 bases, with 5 bases between. The CDR3 totals 13 residues. CDR1 and CDR2 from the germline V gene are MNHNS and SASEGT. The TCR sequence derives from a man aged 18 to 35 with type 1 diabetes. The chain links TRBV6-1 to TRBJ2-2; D uncertain. Sequenced: naive CD4+ T cells from blood. CDR3 protein: CASSELGTGELFF. The DNA for the CDR3 is TGTGCCAGCAGTGAATTGGGCACCGGGGAGCTGTTTTTT.